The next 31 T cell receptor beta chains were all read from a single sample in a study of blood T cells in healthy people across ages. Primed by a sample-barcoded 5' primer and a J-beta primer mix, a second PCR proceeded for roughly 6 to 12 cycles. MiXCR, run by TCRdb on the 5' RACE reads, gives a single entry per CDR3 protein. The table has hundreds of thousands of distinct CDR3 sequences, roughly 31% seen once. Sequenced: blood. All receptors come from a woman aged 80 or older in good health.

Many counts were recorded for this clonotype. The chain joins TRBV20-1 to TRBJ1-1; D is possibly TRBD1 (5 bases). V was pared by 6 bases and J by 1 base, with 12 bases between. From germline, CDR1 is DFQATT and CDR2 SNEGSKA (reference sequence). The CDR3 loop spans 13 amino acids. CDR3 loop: CSAERGTNTEAFF. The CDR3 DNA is TGCAGTGCAGAGAGGGGCACGAACACTGAAGCTTTCTTT.

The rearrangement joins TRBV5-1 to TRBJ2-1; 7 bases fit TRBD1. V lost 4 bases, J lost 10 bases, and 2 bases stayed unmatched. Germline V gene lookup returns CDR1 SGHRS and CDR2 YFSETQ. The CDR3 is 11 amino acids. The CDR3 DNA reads TGCGCCAGCAGCCAGGACAGGGAGCAGTTCTTC. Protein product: CASSQDREQFF.

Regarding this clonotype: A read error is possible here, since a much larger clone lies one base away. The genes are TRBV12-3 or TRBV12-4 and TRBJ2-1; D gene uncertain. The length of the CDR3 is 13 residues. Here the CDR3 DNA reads TGTGCCAGCACGGAGAGCTCCTACAATGAGCGGTTCTTC. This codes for CASTESSYNERFF.

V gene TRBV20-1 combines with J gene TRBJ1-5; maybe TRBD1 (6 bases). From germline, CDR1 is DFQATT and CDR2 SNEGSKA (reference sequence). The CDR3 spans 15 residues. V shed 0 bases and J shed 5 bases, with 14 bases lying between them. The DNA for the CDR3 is TGCAGTGCTAGAGATCGGGGGGGCTCGTATCAGCCCCAGCATTTT. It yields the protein CSARDRGGSYQPQHF.

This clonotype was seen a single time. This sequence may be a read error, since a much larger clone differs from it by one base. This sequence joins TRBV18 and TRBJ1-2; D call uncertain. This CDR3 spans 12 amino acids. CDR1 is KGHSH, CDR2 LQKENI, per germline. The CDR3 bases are TGTGCCAGCTCACCGCAGTACTATGACTACACCTTC. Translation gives CASSPQYYDYTF.

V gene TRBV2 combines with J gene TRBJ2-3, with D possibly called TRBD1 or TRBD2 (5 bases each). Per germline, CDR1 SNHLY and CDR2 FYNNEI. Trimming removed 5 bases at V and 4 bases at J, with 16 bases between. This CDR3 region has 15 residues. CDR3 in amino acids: CASSSGPSRADTQYF. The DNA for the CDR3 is TGTGCCAGCAGTTCGGGACCCTCACGGGCAGATACGCAGTATTTT.

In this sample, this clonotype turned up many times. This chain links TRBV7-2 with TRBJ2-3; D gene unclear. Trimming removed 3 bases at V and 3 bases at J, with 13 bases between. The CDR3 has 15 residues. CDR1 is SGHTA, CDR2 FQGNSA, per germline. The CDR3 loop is CASSFSLTGTDTQYF. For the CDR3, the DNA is TGTGCCAGCAGCTTCTCCCTCACTGGAACAGATACGCAGTATTTT. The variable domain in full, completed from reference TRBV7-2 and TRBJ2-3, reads GAGVSQSPSNKVTEKGKDVELRCDPISGHTALYWYRQSLGQGLEFLIYFQGNSAPDKSGLPSDRFSAERTGGSVSTLTIQRTQQEDSAVYLCASSFSLTGTDTQYFGPGTRLTVL.

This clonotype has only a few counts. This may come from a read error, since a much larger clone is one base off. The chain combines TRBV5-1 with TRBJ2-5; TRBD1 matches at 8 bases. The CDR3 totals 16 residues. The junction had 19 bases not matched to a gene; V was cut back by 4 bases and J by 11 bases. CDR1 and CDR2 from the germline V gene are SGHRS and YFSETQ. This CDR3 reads CASSLIPGQVSVEQYF. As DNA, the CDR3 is TGCGCCAGCAGCCTAATTCCGGGACAGGTCTCCGTTGAGCAGTACTTC.

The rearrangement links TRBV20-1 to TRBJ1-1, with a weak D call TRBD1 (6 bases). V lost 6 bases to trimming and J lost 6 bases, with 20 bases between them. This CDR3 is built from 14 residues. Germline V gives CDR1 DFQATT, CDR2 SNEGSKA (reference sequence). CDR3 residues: CSAPWAGDFAEAFF. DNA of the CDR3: TGCAGTGCCCCCTGGGCAGGGGATTTCGCTGAAGCTTTCTTT.

The CDR3 sequence is CASSLTGGLSNQPQHF. The CDR3 DNA is TGTGCCAGCAGCTTAACCGGAGGACTGAGCAATCAGCCCCAGCATTTT. The chain links TRBV7-3 to TRBJ1-5; D is unresolved. The CDR3 is 16 residues long. CDR1 and CDR2 from the germline V gene are SGHTA and FQGTGA. V was cut by 0 bases and J by 1 base, with 10 bases left in between.

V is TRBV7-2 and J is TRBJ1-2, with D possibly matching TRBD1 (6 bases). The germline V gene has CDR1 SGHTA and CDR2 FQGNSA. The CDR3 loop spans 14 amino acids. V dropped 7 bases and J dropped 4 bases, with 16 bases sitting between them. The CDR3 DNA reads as TGTGCCAGCACCGGGCGGGGGCGCGGCTATGGCTACACCTTC. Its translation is CASTGRGRGYGYTF.

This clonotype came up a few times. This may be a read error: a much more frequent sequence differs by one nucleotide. The CDR3 spells CASSTTQLAGQETQFF. The CDR3 nucleotides read TGTGCCAGCAGCACCACACAACTAGCGGGACAAGAGACCCAGTTCTTC. The chain combines TRBV9 with TRBJ2-1, with 10 bases fitting TRBD2. The CDR3 extends over 16 amino acids. Germline loops: CDR1 SGDLS, CDR2 YYNGEE. J lost 13 bases, V lost 4 bases, and 17 bases had no gene match.

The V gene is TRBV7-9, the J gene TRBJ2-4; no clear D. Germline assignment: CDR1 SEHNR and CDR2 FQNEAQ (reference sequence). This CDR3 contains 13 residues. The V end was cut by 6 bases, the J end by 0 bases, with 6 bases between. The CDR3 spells CASSLGAKNIQYF. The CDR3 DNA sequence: TGTGCCAGCAGTCTGGGAGCCAAAAACATTCAGTACTTC.

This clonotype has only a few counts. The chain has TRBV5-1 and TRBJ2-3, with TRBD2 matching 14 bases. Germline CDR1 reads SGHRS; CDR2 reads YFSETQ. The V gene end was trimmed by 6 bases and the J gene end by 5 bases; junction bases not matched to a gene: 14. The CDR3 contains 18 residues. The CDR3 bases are TGCGCCAGCACCCAAATGCCGACTAGCGGGGGGGCATTAGATACGCAGTATTTT. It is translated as CASTQMPTSGGALDTQYF.

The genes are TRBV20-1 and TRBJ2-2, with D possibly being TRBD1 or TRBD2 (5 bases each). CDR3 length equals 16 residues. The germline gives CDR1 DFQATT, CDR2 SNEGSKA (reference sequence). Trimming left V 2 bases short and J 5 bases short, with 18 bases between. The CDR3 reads CSARPNRDPRTGELFF. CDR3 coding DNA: TGCAGTGCTAGACCCAACCGGGACCCAAGGACCGGGGAGCTGTTTTTT.

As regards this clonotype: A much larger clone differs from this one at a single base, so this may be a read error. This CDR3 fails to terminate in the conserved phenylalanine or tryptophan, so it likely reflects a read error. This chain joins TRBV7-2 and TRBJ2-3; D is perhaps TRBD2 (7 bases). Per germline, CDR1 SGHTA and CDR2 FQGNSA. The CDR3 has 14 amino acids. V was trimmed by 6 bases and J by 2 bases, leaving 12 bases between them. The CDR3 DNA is TGTGCCAGCAGGGGGGGGCCAACCACAGATACGCAGTATTAT. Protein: CASRGGPTTDTQYY.

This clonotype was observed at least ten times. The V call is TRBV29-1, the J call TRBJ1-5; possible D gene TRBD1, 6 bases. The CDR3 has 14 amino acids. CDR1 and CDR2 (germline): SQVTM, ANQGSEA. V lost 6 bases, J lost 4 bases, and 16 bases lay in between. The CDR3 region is CSVLQGRGNQPQHF. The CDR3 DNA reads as TGCAGCGTCCTACAGGGTAGGGGGAATCAGCCCCAGCATTTT.

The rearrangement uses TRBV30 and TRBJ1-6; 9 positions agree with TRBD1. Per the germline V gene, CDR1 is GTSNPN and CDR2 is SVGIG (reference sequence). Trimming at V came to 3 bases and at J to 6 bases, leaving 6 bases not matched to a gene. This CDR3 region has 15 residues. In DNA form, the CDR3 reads TGTGCCTGGAGGCCTGGGACAGGGCCTAATTCACCCCTCCACTTT. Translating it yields CAWRPGTGPNSPLHF. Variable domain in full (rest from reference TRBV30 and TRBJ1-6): SQTIHQWPATLVQPVGSPLSLECTVEGTSNPNLYWYRQAAGRGLQLLFYSVGIGQISSEVPQNLSASRPQDRQFILSSKKLLLSDSGFYLCAWRPGTGPNSPLHFGNGTRLTVT.

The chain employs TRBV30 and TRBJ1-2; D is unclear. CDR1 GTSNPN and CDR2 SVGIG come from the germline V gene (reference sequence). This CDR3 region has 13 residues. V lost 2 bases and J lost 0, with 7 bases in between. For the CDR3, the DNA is TGTGCCTGGAGTATCGGGGCTAACTATGGCTACACCTTC. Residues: CAWSIGANYGYTF.

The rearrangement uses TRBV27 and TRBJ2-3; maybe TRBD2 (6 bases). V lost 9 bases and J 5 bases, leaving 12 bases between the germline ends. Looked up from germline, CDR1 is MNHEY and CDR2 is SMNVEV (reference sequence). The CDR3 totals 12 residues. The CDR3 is CASGAGLDTQYF. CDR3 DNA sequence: TGTGCCAGTGGGGCGGGATTAGATACGCAGTATTTT.

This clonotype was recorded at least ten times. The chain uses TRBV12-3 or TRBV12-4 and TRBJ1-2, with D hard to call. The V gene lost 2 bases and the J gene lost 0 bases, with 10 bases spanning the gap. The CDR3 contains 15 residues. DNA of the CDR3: TGTGCCAGCAGTTTAAGTCCAGATGCTAACTATGGCTACACCTTC. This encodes CASSLSPDANYGYTF.

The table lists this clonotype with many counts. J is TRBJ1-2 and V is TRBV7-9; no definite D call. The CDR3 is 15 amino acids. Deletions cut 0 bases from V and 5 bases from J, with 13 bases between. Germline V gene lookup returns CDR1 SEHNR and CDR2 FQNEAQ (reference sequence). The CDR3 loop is CASSLASGGRYGYTF. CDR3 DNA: TGTGCCAGCAGCTTAGCGAGCGGAGGAAGGTATGGCTACACCTTC.

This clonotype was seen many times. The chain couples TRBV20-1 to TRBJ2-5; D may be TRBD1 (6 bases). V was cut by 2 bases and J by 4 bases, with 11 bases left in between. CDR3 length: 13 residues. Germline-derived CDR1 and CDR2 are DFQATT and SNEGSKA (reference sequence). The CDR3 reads CSARWQGPETQYF. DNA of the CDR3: TGCAGTGCTAGATGGCAGGGGCCAGAGACCCAGTACTTC.

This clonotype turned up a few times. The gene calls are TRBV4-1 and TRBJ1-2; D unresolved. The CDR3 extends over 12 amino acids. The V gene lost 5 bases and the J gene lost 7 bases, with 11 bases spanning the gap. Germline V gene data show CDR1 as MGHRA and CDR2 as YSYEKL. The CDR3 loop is CASSGNWFGYTF. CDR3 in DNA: TGCGCCAGCAGCGGGAATTGGTTTGGCTACACCTTC.

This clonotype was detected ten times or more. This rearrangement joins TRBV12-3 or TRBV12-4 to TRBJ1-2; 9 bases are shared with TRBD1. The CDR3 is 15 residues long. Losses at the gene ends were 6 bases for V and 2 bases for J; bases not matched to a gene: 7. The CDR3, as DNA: TGTGCCAGCAGCGCAACAGGGGGCGCAAACTATGGCTACACCTTC. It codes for CASSATGGANYGYTF.

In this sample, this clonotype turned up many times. DNA of the CDR3: TGCGCCAGCAGCTTGGCGGAAACTAGCACAGATACGCAGTATTTT. Translating gives CASSLAETSTDTQYF. The J gene is TRBJ2-3, the V gene TRBV5-1, with D unclear. Germline V gene lookup returns CDR1 SGHRS and CDR2 YFSETQ. Trimming pared 0 bases from V and 0 bases from J, leaving 8 bases between. CDR3 length equals 15 residues.

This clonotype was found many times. CDR3 DNA sequence: TGCGCCAGCAGCCCGCAGGGTCCGGGGATGATTGATACGCAGTATTTT. Translation gives CASSPQGPGMIDTQYF. The V and J genes are TRBV5-1 and TRBJ2-3; the D gene could be TRBD1 or TRBD2 (5 bases each). Deletions cut 4 bases from V and 6 bases from J, with 21 bases between. Germline values: CDR1 SGHRS, CDR2 YFSETQ. This CDR3 region has 16 residues.

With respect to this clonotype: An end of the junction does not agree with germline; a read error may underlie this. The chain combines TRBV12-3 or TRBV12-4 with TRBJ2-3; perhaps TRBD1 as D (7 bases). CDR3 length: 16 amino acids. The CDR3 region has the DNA TGTGCCAGCAGTCCCGGACGCGGAGGGGGCACAGATACGCGGTATTTT. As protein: CASSPGRGGGTDTRYF.

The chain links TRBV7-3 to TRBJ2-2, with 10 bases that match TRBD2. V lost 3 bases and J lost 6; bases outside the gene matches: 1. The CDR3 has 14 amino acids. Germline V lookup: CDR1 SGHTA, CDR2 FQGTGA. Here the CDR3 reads CASSFSGRSGELFF. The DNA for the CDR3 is TGTGCCAGCAGCTTTAGCGGGAGGTCCGGGGAGCTGTTTTTT.

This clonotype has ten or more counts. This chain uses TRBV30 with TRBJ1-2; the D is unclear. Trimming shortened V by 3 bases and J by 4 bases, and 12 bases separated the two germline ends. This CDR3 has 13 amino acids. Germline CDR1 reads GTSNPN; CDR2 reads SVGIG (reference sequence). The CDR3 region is CAWSVEPLYGYTF. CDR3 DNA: TGTGCCTGGAGCGTGGAGCCGCTCTATGGCTACACCTTC.

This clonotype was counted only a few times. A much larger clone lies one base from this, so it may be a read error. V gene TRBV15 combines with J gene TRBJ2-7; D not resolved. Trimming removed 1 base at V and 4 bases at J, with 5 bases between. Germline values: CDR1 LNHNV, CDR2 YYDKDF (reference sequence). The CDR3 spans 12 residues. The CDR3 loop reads CATSRGGYEQYF. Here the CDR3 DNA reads TGTGCCACCAGCAGAGGTGGGTACGAGCAGTACTTC.